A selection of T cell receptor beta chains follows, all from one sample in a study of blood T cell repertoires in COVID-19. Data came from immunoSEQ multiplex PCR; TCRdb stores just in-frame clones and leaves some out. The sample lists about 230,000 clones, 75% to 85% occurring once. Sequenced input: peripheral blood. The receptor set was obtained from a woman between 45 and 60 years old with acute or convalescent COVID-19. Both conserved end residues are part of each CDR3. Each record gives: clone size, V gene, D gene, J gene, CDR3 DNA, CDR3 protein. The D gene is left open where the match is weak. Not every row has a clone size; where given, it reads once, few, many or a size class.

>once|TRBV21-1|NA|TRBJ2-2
TGTGCCAGCAGCAATGGGGGGACCGGGGAGCTGTTTTTT
CASSNGGTGELFF
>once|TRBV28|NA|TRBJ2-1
TGTGCCAGCAGTTTTTTCGGGGGGCACAATGAGCAGTTCTTC
CASSFFGGHNEQFF
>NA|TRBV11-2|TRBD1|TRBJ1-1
TGTGCCAGCAGCCCCCGGACAGGGGTCCCCTGGAGGGCTTTCTTT
CASSPRTGVPWRAFF
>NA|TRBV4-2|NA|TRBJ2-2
TGTGCCAGCAGCCAAGATTATCAGGGAACGCACACCGGGGAGCTGTTTTTT
CASSQDYQGTHTGELFF
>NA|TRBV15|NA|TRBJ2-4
NA
CATSRDWAGGAFF
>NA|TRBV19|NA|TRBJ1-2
TGTGCCAGCCGAGGTAGTACCTATGGCTACACCTTC
CASRGSTYGYTF
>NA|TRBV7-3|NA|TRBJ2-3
TGTGCCAGCAGCTTAAATCCTAGCGTGAGCACAGATACGCAGTATTTT
CASSLNPSVSTDTQYF
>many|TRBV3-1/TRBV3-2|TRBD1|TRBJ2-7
TGTGCCAGCAGCCACGGGACAGGGGTCGAGCAGTACTTC
CASSHGTGVEQYF
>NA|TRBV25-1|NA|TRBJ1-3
TGTGCCAGCAGTGATACAGGGAGAAACACCATATATTTT
CASSDTGRNTIYF
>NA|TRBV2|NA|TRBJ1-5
TGTGCCAGCAGTGCGGGTGTTAGGGGGAATCAGCCCCAGCATTTT
CASSAGVRGNQPQHF